The clone carrying this T cell receptor (beta chain) has just one count. Its antigen is currently unknown. One end of the junction does not line up with germline, which may come from a read error. Germline CDR1 and CDR2: SGHTA and FQGTGA. The CDR3 has 15 residues. The entry originates in a study of T cell repertoires in cytomegalovirus infection. Study summary: Through public TCR beta signatures, both CMV infection and matching HLA type were indicated. Study results and limitations: Across the ex vivo response, the dominant clonotypes were HLA-C-restricted CMV-specific TCR beta clonotypes. The cumulative frequency of public TCR beta families identified carriers of CMV plus the relevant HLA.

Via MiXCR, TCRdb re-called the reads, giving one row per CDR3 protein. In the table there are hundreds of thousands of distinct CDR3 sequences, 25% to 40% of which are singletons. Sequenced input: PBMCs. This rearrangement joins TRBV7-3 to TRBJ2-7; tentative D call: TRBD1 (6 bases). This receptor was taken from a human donor in good health (CMV status not recorded). Some clones in this sample may be carry-over from other donors' samples. This chain's CDR3 is CASSPQDSPSYEQSF. The CDR3 nucleotides are TGTGCCAGCAGCCCACAGGACAGCCCATCTTACGAGCAGTCATTC.